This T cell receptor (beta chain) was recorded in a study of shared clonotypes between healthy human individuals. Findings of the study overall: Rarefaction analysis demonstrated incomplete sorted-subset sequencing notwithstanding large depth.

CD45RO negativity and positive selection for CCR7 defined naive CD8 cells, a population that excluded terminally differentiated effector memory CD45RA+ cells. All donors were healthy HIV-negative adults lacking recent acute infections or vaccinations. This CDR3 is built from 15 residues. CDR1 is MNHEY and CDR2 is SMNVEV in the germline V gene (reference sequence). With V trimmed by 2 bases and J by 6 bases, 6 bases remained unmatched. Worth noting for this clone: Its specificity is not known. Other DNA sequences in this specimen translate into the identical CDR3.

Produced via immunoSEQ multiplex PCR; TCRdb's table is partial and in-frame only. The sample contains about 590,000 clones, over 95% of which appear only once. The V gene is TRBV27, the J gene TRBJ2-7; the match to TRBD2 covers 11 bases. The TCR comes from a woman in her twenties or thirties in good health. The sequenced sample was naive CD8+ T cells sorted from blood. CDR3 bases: TGTGCCAGCAGTTTAGGGACTAGCGGAAGGGGCGAGCAGTACTTC. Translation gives CASSLGTSGRGEQYF.